The 15 T cell receptor beta chains given below trace back to one sample, sequenced in a study of cytomegalovirus exposure and HLA in healthy donors. Use of 60 Vbeta and 13 Jbeta primers characterized the PCR. TCRdb keeps only in-frame clones here, not all; method: immunoSEQ multiplex PCR. The sample lists about 190,000 clones; approximately 70% were seen once. Sequenced material: PBMCs. The receptor set was obtained from a woman aged 25-40 years in good health and CMV-seropositive.

This clone was found once. The chain carries TRBV18 and TRBJ2-7, with D unclear. There are 14 residues in the CDR3. V shed 3 bases and J shed 0 bases, with 9 bases lying between them. CDR1 and CDR2 from the germline V gene are KGHSH and LQKENI. CDR3 loop: CASSPMTVSYEQYF. CDR3 coding DNA: TGTGCCAGCTCACCGATGACTGTCTCCTACGAGCAGTACTTC. Full variable domain (rest looked up from reference TRBV18 and TRBJ2-7): NAGVMQNPRHLVRRRGQEARLRCSPMKGHSHVYWYRQLPEEGLKFMVYLQKENIIDESGMPKERFSAEFPKEGPSILRIQQVVRGDSAAYFCASSPMTVSYEQYFGPGTRLTVT.

The chain couples TRBV19 to TRBJ1-1; D gene ambiguous. Trimming removed 4 bases from V and 4 bases from J, with 10 bases in between. CDR3 length: 13 residues. In germline, CDR1 is LNHDA, CDR2 SQIVND (reference sequence). The CDR3 spells CASSTTVGTEAFF. CDR3 in DNA: TGTGCCAGTAGTACTACAGTGGGCACTGAAGCTTTCTTT. Variable domain in full (rest from reference TRBV19 and TRBJ1-1): DGGITQSPKYLFRKEGQNVTLSCEQNLNHDAMYWYRQDPGQGLRLIYYSQIVNDFQKGDIAEGYSVSREKKESFPLTVTSAQKNPTAFYLCASSTTVGTEAFFGQGTRLTVV.

This sequence joins TRBV9 and TRBJ2-3; D possibly corresponds to TRBD1 (5 bases). CDR3 size: 15 residues. The germline gives CDR1 SGDLS, CDR2 YYNGEE. V was cut by 3 bases and J by 0 bases, with 11 bases left in between. This CDR3 reads CASSGQGSSTDTQYF. The CDR3 DNA reads TGTGCCAGCAGCGGTCAGGGCTCGAGCACAGATACGCAGTATTTT. Full variable domain (outside the CDR3, taken from reference TRBV9 and TRBJ2-3): DSGVTQTPKHLITATGQRVTLRCSPRSGDLSVYWYQQSLDQGLQFLIQYYNGEERAKGNILERFSAQQFPDLHSELNLSSLELGDSALYFCASSGQGSSTDTQYFGPGTRLTVL.

The chain recombines TRBV28 with TRBJ2-6; D possibly corresponds to TRBD1 (6 bases). Germline-derived CDR1 and CDR2 are MDHEN and SYDVKM. V lost 4 bases to trimming and J lost 2 bases, with 15 bases between them. This CDR3 comprises 17 residues. The CDR3, as DNA: TGTGCCAGCAGTTGGGTTTACAGGGACCCTGGGGCCAACGTCCTGACTTTC. Its translation is CASSWVYRDPGANVLTF.

J is TRBJ2-7 and V is TRBV13; 12 bases are shared with TRBD2. CDR1 PRHDT and CDR2 FYEKMQ come from the germline V gene (reference sequence). This CDR3 contains 16 residues. The V segment lost 4 bases and the J segment 4 bases; nucleotides outside the gene matches: 8. The CDR3 loop reads CASSSQTSGSLYEQYF. The DNA for the CDR3 is TGTGCCAGCAGCTCCCAGACTAGCGGGAGTCTATACGAGCAGTACTTC.

CDR3 bases: TGTGCCAGCAGCTCGACAGGGAATAATTCACCCCTCCACTTT. It is translated as CASSSTGNNSPLHF. The gene calls are TRBV7-9 and TRBJ1-6, with 7 bases that match TRBD1. Germline V CDR1 and CDR2: SEHNR, FQNEAQ (reference sequence). Trimming removed 4 bases from V and 5 bases from J; junction bases left unmatched: 2. The CDR3 has 14 amino acids.

The chain links TRBV5-1 to TRBJ1-1; weak D call: TRBD1 (6 bases). Trimming took off 6 bases at V and 1 base at J, with 16 bases between the two ends. This CDR3 is built from 15 residues. Germline V gives CDR1 SGHRS, CDR2 YFSETQ. For the CDR3, the DNA is TGCGCCAGCAAGGAAAGGGGGTGGCCGAACACTGAAGCTTTCTTT. This codes for CASKERGWPNTEAFF. The whole variable domain, remainder taken from reference TRBV5-1 and TRBJ1-1, is KAGVTQTPRYLIKTRGQQVTLSCSPISGHRSVSWYQQTPGQGLQFLFEYFSETQRNKGNFPGRFSGRQFSNSRSEMNVSTLELGDSALYLCASKERGWPNTEAFFGQGTRLTVV.

J is TRBJ1-1 and V is TRBV28, with 8 bases fitting TRBD1. V was pared by 5 bases and J by 4 bases, with 6 bases of the junction left unmatched. The V gene's germline CDR1 is MDHEN and CDR2 SYDVKM. The CDR3 length is 14 residues. The CDR3 nucleotides read TGTGCCAGCAGTCTAAATCAGGGGGCCACTGAAGCTTTCTTT. This gives the protein CASSLNQGATEAFF. The full variable domain, its missing parts supplied by reference TRBV28 and TRBJ1-1, is DVKVTQSSRYLVKRTGEKVFLECVQDMDHENMFWYRQDPGLGLRLIYFSYDVKMKEKGDIPEGYSVSREKKERFSLILESASTNQTSMYLCASSLNQGATEAFFGQGTRLTVV.

In this sample, this clone turned up a few times. V and J are TRBV4-1 and TRBJ2-7; a weak D match, TRBD1 (5 bases). The CDR3 runs to 12 residues. Germline lookup yields CDR1 MGHRA and CDR2 YSYEKL. V was cut by 4 bases and J by 6 bases, with 10 bases left in between. This CDR3 is CASSLQGSEQYF. The CDR3 bases are TGCGCCAGCAGCCTTCAGGGATCCGAGCAGTACTTC.

This chain joins TRBV5-8 and TRBJ2-1; 14 bases are a match to TRBD2. After removal of 7 bases from V and 6 bases from J, the junction contained 6 bases not matched to a gene. This CDR3 contains 15 residues. The germline V gene encodes CDR1 SGHTS and CDR2 YDEGEE. The CDR3 bases are TGTGCCAGCGGGAGTGGGACTAGCGGGAGCAATGAGCAGTTCTTC. This sequence encodes CASGSGTSGSNEQFF.

The rearrangement joins TRBV27 to TRBJ2-7, with a weak D call TRBD2 (5 bases). V lost 10 bases to trimming and J lost 3 bases, with 16 bases between them. CDR3 length equals 13 residues. Germline CDR1 MNHEY, CDR2 SMNVEV (reference sequence). The CDR3 here is CATATRIGYEQYF. CDR3 in DNA: TGTGCCACCGCAACTAGAATTGGCTACGAGCAGTACTTC.

The chain joins TRBV28 to TRBJ2-2; TRBD1 matches 8 bases. CDR3 length: 18 amino acids. Looked up from germline, CDR1 is MDHEN and CDR2 is SYDVKM. The J segment lost 2 bases and the V segment lost 5 bases, leaving 13 bases of the junction unmatched. The CDR3 bases are TGTGCCAGCAGTCAACCTATGACAGGGGCCACTAACACCGGGGAGCTGTTTTTT. Translation gives CASSQPMTGATNTGELFF. The full variable domain, its missing parts supplied by reference TRBV28 and TRBJ2-2, is DVKVTQSSRYLVKRTGEKVFLECVQDMDHENMFWYRQDPGLGLRLIYFSYDVKMKEKGDIPEGYSVSREKKERFSLILESASTNQTSMYLCASSQPMTGATNTGELFFGEGSRLTVL.

The chain couples TRBV28 to TRBJ2-7; 11 nucleotides match TRBD2. The CDR3 loop spans 15 amino acids. Trimming at V came to 2 bases and at J to 4 bases, leaving 4 bases not matched to a gene. Germline V gene data show CDR1 as MDHEN and CDR2 as SYDVKM. DNA of the CDR3: TGTGCCAGCAGTTTAGTAGCTAGCGGGAGGTACGAGCAGTACTTC. Protein: CASSLVASGRYEQYF.

The chain combines TRBV15 with TRBJ2-3, with TRBD2 matching over 8 bases. With 1 base clipped from V and 11 bases from J, the junction kept 11 bases outside the gene matches. Germline V gene data show CDR1 as LNHNV and CDR2 as YYDKDF (reference sequence). The CDR3 runs 15 residues. The chain's CDR3 is CATSRATSATTGQYF. The CDR3 DNA sequence: TGTGCCACCAGCAGAGCGACTAGCGCTACGACTGGGCAGTATTTT.

The chain carries TRBV28 and TRBJ2-7; the D gene is possibly TRBD2 (5 bases). The V gene's germline CDR1 is MDHEN and CDR2 SYDVKM. The CDR3 consists of 14 residues. With 1 base removed from V and 4 bases from J, the gap between germline ends came to 11 bases. CDR3 residues: CASSLSPSTYEQYF. CDR3 in DNA: TGTGCCAGCAGTTTATCGCCTAGCACTTACGAGCAGTACTTC.